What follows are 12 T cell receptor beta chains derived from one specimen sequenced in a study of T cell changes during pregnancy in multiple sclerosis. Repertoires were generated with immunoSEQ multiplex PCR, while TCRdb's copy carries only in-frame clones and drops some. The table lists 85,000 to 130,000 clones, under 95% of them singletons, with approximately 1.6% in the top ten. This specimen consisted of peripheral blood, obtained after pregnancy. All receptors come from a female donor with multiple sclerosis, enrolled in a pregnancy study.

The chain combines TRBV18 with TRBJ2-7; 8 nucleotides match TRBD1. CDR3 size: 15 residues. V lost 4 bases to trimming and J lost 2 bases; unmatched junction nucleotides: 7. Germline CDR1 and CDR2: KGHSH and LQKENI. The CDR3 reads CASSLGQGRPYEQYF. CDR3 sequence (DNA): TGTGCCAGCTCACTCGGACAGGGAAGACCCTACGAGCAGTACTTC.

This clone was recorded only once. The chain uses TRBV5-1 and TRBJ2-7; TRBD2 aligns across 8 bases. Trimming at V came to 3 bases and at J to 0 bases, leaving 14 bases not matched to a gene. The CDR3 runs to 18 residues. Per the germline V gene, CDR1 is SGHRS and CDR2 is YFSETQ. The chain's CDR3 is CASSSEALAGQISYEQYF. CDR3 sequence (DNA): TGCGCCAGCAGCTCCGAAGCGCTAGCGGGTCAAATCTCCTACGAGCAGTACTTC.

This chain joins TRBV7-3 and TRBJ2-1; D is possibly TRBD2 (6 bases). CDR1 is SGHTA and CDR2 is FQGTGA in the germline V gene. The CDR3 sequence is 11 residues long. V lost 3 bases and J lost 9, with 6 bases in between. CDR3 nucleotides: TGTGCCAGCAGCTTGGGGGGTGAGCAGTTCTTC. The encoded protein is CASSLGGEQFF.

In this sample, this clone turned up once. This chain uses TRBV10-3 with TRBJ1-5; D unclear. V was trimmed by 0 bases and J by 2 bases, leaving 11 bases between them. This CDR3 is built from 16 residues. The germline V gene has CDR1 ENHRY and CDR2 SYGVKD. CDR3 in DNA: TGTGCCATCAGTGAGTCGCCGGGGTTAGGCAATCAGCCCCAGCATTTT. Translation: CAISESPGLGNQPQHF.

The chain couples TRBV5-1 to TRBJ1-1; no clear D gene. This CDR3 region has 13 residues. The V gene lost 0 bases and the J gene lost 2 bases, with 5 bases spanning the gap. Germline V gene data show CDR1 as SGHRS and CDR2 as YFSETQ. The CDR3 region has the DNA TGCGCCAGCAGCTTGGCGACAAACACTGAAGCTTTCTTT. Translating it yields CASSLATNTEAFF.

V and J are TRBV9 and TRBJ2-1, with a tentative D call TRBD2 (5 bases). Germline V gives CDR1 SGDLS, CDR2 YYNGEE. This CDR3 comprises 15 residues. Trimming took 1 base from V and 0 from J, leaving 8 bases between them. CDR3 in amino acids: CASSVRGLSYNEQFF. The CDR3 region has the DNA TGTGCCAGCAGCGTACGGGGTCTCTCCTACAATGAGCAGTTCTTC.

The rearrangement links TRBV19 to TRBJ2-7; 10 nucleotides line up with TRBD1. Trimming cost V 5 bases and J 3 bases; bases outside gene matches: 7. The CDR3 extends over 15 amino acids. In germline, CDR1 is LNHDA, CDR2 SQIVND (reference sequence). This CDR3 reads CASSAPGQGNYEQYF. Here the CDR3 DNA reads TGTGCCAGTAGTGCTCCGGGACAGGGGAACTACGAGCAGTACTTC.

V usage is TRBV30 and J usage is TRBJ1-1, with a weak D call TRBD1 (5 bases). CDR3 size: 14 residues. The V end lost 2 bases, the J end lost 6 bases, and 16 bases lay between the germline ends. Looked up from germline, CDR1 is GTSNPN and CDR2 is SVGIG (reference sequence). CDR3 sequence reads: CAWSKGAGTSEAFF. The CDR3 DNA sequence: TGTGCCTGGAGTAAAGGGGCAGGGACTTCTGAAGCTTTCTTT.

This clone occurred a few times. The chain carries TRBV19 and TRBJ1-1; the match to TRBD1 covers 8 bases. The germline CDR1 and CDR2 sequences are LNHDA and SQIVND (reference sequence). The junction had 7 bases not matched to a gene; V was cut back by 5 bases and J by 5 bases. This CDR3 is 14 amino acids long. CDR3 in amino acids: CASSGGQEGTEAFF. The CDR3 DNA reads TGTGCCAGTAGTGGGGGACAGGAGGGGACTGAAGCTTTCTTT. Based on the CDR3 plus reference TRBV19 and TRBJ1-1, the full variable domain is DGGITQSPKYLFRKEGQNVTLSCEQNLNHDAMYWYRQDPGQGLRLIYYSQIVNDFQKGDIAEGYSVSREKKESFPLTVTSAQKNPTAFYLCASSGGQEGTEAFFGQGTRLTVV.

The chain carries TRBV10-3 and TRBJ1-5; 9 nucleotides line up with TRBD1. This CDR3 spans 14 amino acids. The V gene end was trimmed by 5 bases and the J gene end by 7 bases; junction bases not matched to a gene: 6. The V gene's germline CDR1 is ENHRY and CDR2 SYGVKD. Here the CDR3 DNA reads TGTGCCATCAGTTCGGACAGGGGTTCCCAGCCCCAGCATTTT. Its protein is CAISSDRGSQPQHF.

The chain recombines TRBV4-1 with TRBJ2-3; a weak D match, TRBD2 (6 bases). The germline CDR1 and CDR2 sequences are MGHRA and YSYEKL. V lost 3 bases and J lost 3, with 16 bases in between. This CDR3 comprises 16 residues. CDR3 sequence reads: CASSHPLGGRTDTQYF. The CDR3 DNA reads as TGCGCCAGCAGCCACCCCCTGGGGGGAAGGACAGATACGCAGTATTTT.

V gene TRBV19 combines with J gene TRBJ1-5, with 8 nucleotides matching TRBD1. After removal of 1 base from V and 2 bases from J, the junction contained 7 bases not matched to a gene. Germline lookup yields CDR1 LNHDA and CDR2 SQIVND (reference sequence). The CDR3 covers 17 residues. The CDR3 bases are TGTGCCAGTAGTATAGGGGCAGGGGGCCGTGGCAATCAGCCCCAGCATTTT. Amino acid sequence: CASSIGAGGRGNQPQHF.